This T cell receptor (beta chain) comes out of a study of vaccination and CD4 T cells after COVID-19. Study in general: Convalescent patients were SARS-CoV-2 positive by nasal swab PCR; under ten mild, one severe. Cultures that served as controls received a CEFX pool, an HIV-1 Nef pool, or no peptide. Investigators took post-vaccine samples a median 72 days after dose two, within a range of 14 to 241. Study observations and caveats: Spike mono-reactive clones accounted for 304 of the 307 vaccine-specific clones found in convalescent patients.

The Oncomine TCR Beta short-read assay was applied to DNA of cultured CD4+ T cells. TCRdb reanalysed the PCR reads using MiXCR and keeps one entry per CDR3 protein. Of around 18,000 distinct CDR3 sequences in the sample, roughly two fifths were seen once. Treatment defined: roughly 11-day PBMC culture with coronavirus spike peptide pools or control peptides (ViraFEST assay). The CDR3 sequence is 16 residues long. CDR1 and CDR2 from the germline V gene are SGHRS and YFSETQ. V was trimmed by 6 bases and J by 2 bases, leaving 19 bases between them. As for this clonotype: Antigen: not known.

The origin of this receptor is a human donor who had recovered from COVID-19. What was sequenced was CD4+ T cells from blood, cultured in vitro. The chain couples TRBV5-1 to TRBJ2-3; D is uncertain. This chain's CDR3 is CASTGGNVLITDTQYF. In DNA form, the CDR3 reads TGCGCCAGCACGGGTGGGAACGTCCTTATCACAGATACGCAGTATTTT.